Listed below are T cell receptor beta chains from one sample, sequenced in a study of blood T cell repertoires in COVID-19. The method was immunoSEQ multiplex PCR; TCRdb's version includes in-frame clones alone and lacks a portion of them. The sample includes over 50,000 clones, about four fifths of them seen just once. The sequenced sample was peripheral blood. These receptor sequences come from a woman aged 45-65 years with active or convalescent COVID-19. Both conserved end residues are part of each CDR3. The D gene is left open where the match is weak. Size values are once, few and many counts, or a class for expanded clones, and some rows have none.

j_call v_call clone_size d_call cdr3_nt cdr3_aa
TRBJ2-7 TRBV4-1 . TRBD2 TGCGCCAGCAGCCAACAAAGCGGGAGTGACTACGAGCAGTACTTC CASSQQSGSDYEQYF
TRBJ1-2 TRBV3-1/TRBV3-2 . . TGTGCCAGCAGCCCTCCGAGGGGGGGTCTTGGCTACACCTTC CASSPPRGGLGYTF
TRBJ2-5 TRBV5-4 . TRBD2 TGTGCCAGCAGCTCACTAGCGGGAGGGCCGAGCGGGGAGACCCAGTACTTC CASSSLAGGPSGETQYF
TRBJ1-1 TRBV19 . TRBD1 TGTGCCAGTAGTTCGTGGGACAGGGTTGGCACTGAAGCTTTCTTT CASSSWDRVGTEAFF
TRBJ1-1 TRBV18 . . TGTGCCAGCTCACTGGGGCGTGACAGTGAAGCTTTCTTT CASSLGRDSEAFF
TRBJ2-7 TRBV9 . TRBD1 TGTGCCAGCAGCCTACGGGACAGGGGAAACGAGCAGTACTTC CASSLRDRGNEQYF
TRBJ2-5 TRBV5-4 . . TGTGCCAGCAGCTTGGGCGGCCCCCAGGAGACCCAGTACTTC CASSLGGPQETQYF
TRBJ2-5 TRBV3-1/TRBV3-2 . TRBD2 TGTGCCAGCAGCCAATCCGGGACTACCTGGTCGGAGACCCAGTACTTC CASSQSGTTWSETQYF
TRBJ1-3 TRBV2 . . TGTGCCAGCAGTGCAGGGGCTGGAAACACCATATATTTT CASSAGAGNTIYF
TRBJ2-2 TRBV7-2 . TRBD2 TGTGCCAGCGCGCTCGGCGGGAGTAGCACCGGGGAGCTGTTTTTT CASALGGSSTGELFF
TRBJ2-1 TRBV5-1 . TRBD2 TGCGCCAGCAGCTCGGGACTAGCGAGCTCCTACAATGAGCAGTTCTTC CASSSGLASSYNEQFF
TRBJ2-7 TRBV7-6 . TRBD2 TGTGCCAGCAGCTCGGGACTAGCGGTGAGCCAGTACGAGCAGTACTTC CASSSGLAVSQYEQYF
TRBJ2-5 TRBV6-6 few . TGTGCCAGCAGTTACTCGGTCGGGCAAGAGACCCAGTACTTC CASSYSVGQETQYF
TRBJ1-5 TRBV5-1 . TRBD1 TGCGCCAGCAGCTTGGTTCCGACAGGGGGCCAGCCCCAGCATTTT CASSLVPTGGQPQHF
TRBJ2-1 TRBV6-2/TRBV6-3 . TRBD2 TGTGCCAGCAGTTACAGCGGGAGGTTGGATGAGCAGTTCTTC CASSYSGRLDEQFF
TRBJ2-7 TRBV7-9 . TRBD2 TGTGCCAGCAGCCGGGCGGGGACTAGCGCCACCCTCGAGCAGTACTTC CASSRAGTSATLEQYF
TRBJ2-5 TRBV5-1 few . TGCGCCAGCAGCTTCGACATAGAGACCCAGTACTTC CASSFDIETQYF
TRBJ1-2 TRBV19 once TRBD1 TGTGCCAGTAGGGGACAGGGGGCGCGTCATGGCTACACCTTC CASRGQGARHGYTF
TRBJ1-3 TRBV21-1 . . TGTGCCAGCAGCATCCCCAGAGGAAACACCATATATTTT CASSIPRGNTIYF
TRBJ2-2 TRBV19 . TRBD2 TGTGCCAGTAGTATAGATGCTAGCGGGTCCGCGAACACCGGGGAGCTGTTTTTT CASSIDASGSANTGELFF
TRBJ2-2 TRBV29-1 . . TGCAGCGGAGGACAGTCGGGGACCGGGGAGCTGTTTTTT CSGGQSGTGELFF
TRBJ1-3 TRBV30 once . TGTGCCTGGAGTGAGGTCGGGATTGGCTCTGGAAACACCATATATTTT CAWSEVGIGSGNTIYF
TRBJ2-5 TRBV5-8 medium-sized . TGTGCCAGCAGCTTGTGGGGCGGTACCGGTGGGGAGACCCAGTACTTC CASSLWGGTGGETQYF
TRBJ2-1 TRBV5-1 . TRBD2 TGCGCCAGCAGCCCTAGCGGGAGTATTGGCTACAATGAGCAGTTCTTC CASSPSGSIGYNEQFF
TRBJ2-6 TRBV5-4 . TRBD1 TGTGCCAGCAGCCCGGACAGGGTGTATGGGGCCAACGTCCTGACTTTC CASSPDRVYGANVLTF
TRBJ2-5 TRBV20-1 . TRBD1 TGCAGTGCTAGTAATCGACAGGGGAAAGAGACCCAGTACTTC CSASNRQGKETQYF
TRBJ2-7 TRBV6-2/TRBV6-3 few TRBD1 TGTGCCAGCAGTTATTACAGGGGCCACTACGAGCAGTACTTC CASSYYRGHYEQYF
TRBJ2-7 TRBV6-6 . TRBD1 TGTGCCAGCAGGCCCGGGACAGGACACCCTTACGAGCAGTACTTC CASRPGTGHPYEQYF
TRBJ2-6 TRBV23-1 . TRBD1 TGCGCCAGCACTCCACCACGACTCCGGGACAGTGTTAACTCTGGGGCCAACGTCCTGACTTTC CASTPPRLRDSVNSGANVLTF
TRBJ1-1 TRBV5-4 . . TGTGCCAGCAGCGCCCCAGGCACTGAAGCTTTCTTT CASSAPGTEAFF
TRBJ2-1 TRBV15 . . TGTGCCACCAGCTGGGGAACTAGCGTCTTACTGGGGGGCTCCAATGAGCAGTTCTTC CATSWGTSVLLGGSNEQFF
TRBJ1-2 TRBV5-6 . TRBD1 TGTGCCAGCAGACTAACAGGGGGTCCTAACTATGGCTACACCTTC CASRLTGGPNYGYTF
TRBJ2-2 TRBV19 . . TGTGCCAGTAGCCCCCGAGGGAGGACCGAAGTAGTGCTGTTTTTT CASSPRGRTEVVLFF
TRBJ1-5 TRBV6-6 . . TGTGCCAGCACTCCCCCAGGGGCTAGCAATCAGCCCCAGCATTTT CASTPPGASNQPQHF
TRBJ2-2 TRBV6-6 once . TGTGCCAGCAGTTACAGCGGCAAAGGAGGGGAGCTGTTTTTT CASSYSGKGGELFF
TRBJ2-7 TRBV6-1 many . TGTGCCAGCAGTGAAGAGGGGCCGACCTACGAGCAGTACTTC CASSEEGPTYEQYF
TRBJ2-1 TRBV27 . TRBD2 TGTGCCAGCAGTTTATCCGTCGGGAGGGGGAGGGGTGAGCAGTTCTTC CASSLSVGRGRGEQFF
TRBJ1-1 TRBV6-1 . TRBD1 TGTGCCAGCAGTGTCAAGACCGGGACAGAGAACACTGAAGCTTTCTTT CASSVKTGTENTEAFF
TRBJ1-5 TRBV12-3/TRBV12-4 . TRBD1 TGTGCCAGCAGAGCAGGGGGTAATCAGCCCCAGCATTTT CASRAGGNQPQHF
TRBJ1-3 TRBV29-1 . . TGCAGCGCAGCGGGGGCAGCGGACACCATATATTTT CSAAGAADTIYF
TRBJ1-6 TRBV19 once . TGTGCCAGTAGTTCCGGCAGGGCTGGGTCGCTCCTCCACTTT CASSSGRAGSLLHF
TRBJ1-6 TRBV6-2/TRBV6-3 . TRBD1 TGTGCCAGCAGCTCTCGGACAGGCAATTCACCCCTCCACTTT CASSSRTGNSPLHF
TRBJ1-5 TRBV19 . TRBD1 TGTGCCAGTAGTACCGCCGGGACAGGACTTAGCAATCAGCCCCAGCATTTT CASSTAGTGLSNQPQHF
TRBJ1-2 TRBV18 . . TGTGCCAGCTCACCAATAGTGGAACAGGTGGGCTATGGCTACACCTTC CASSPIVEQVGYGYTF
TRBJ2-2 TRBV19 few TRBD2 TGTGCCAGTAGTATCGGGGGGAGTAACACCGGGGAGCTGTTTTTT CASSIGGSNTGELFF
TRBJ2-1 TRBV4-2 . TRBD2 TGTGCCAGCAGCCAAGATTTCGGGACTAGTGACAATGAGCAGTTCTTC CASSQDFGTSDNEQFF
TRBJ2-3 TRBV21-1 many . TGTGCCAGCAGCTCCCGGGGAGGGCCATGGGATACGCAGTATTTT CASSSRGGPWDTQYF
TRBJ2-7 TRBV12-3/TRBV12-4 . . TGTGCCAGCAGTCTAACCGAATCGCCCGAGCAGTACTTC CASSLTESPEQYF
TRBJ1-6 TRBV24-1 . TRBD1 TGTGCCACCAGTGATTCGGGACAGGCGGATTCACCCCTCCACTTT CATSDSGQADSPLHF
TRBJ1-1 TRBV5-1 . TRBD1 TGCGCCAGCAGCCAGGACAGGGGTAACACTGAAGCTTTCTTT CASSQDRGNTEAFF